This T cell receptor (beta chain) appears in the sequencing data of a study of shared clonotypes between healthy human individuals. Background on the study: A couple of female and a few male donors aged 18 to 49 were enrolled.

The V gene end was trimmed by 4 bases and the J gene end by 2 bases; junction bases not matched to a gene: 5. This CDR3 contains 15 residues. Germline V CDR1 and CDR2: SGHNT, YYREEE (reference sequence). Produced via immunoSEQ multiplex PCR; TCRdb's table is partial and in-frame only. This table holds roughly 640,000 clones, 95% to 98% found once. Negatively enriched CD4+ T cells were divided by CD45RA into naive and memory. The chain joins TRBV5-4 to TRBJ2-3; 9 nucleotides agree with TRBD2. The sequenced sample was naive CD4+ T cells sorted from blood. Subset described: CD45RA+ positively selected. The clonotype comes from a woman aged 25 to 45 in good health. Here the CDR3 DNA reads TGTGCCAGCAGCCGGACTAGCGCCTACACAGATACGCAGTATTTT. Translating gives CASSRTSAYTDTQYF. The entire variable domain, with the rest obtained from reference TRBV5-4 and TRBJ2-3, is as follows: ETGVTQSPTHLIKTRGQQVTLRCSSQSGHNTVSWYQQALGQGPQFIFQYYREEENGRGNFPPRFSGLQFPNYSSELNVNALELDDSALYLCASSRTSAYTDTQYFGPGTRLTVL.